The 10 T cell receptor beta chains listed next were all sequenced from one sample in a study of vaccination and CD4 T cells after COVID-19. The sample's treatment: roughly 10-day PBMC culture with coronavirus spike peptide pools or control peptides (ViraFEST assay). Sequenced with the Oncomine TCR Beta short-read assay was DNA taken from cultured CD4+ T cells. In TCRdb, the PCR reads were re-called with MiXCR into one record per CDR3 protein. The table has about 10,000 distinct CDR3 sequences, about 54% seen once. No antigen is known for these receptors. Input material: CD4+ T cells from blood, cultured in vitro. The source is a human donor who had recovered from COVID-19.

The chain has TRBV15 and TRBJ2-7; TRBD2 matches 8 bases. CDR1 is LNHNV and CDR2 is YYDKDF in the germline V gene (reference sequence). V was pared by 5 bases and J by 5 bases, with 8 bases of the junction left unmatched. The CDR3 spans 14 residues. Written as DNA, the CDR3 is TGTGCCACCAGCGCGACTAGCGTCGGCCACGAGCAGTACTTC. Translating it yields CATSATSVGHEQYF.

The chain employs TRBV24-1 and TRBJ2-1, with TRBD2 matching over 14 bases. V gave up 5 bases and J gave up 8 bases; unmatched junction bases: 10. Germline V lookup: CDR1 KGHDR, CDR2 SFDVKD. This CDR3 comprises 17 residues. The CDR3 loop reads CATSASAGTSGSYEQFF. CDR3 bases: TGTGCCACCAGTGCTTCAGCCGGGACTAGCGGGAGCTATGAGCAGTTCTTC.

This clonotype is medium-sized in the sample. This chain connects TRBV20-1 to TRBJ2-5, with D possibly TRBD2 on 6 matching bases. V was pared by 3 bases and J by 4 bases, with 15 bases between. Germline assignment: CDR1 DFQATT and CDR2 SNEGSKA (reference sequence). CDR3 length equals 14 residues. Here the CDR3 reads CSARASEFRETQYF. DNA for the CDR3: TGCAGTGCTAGGGCTAGCGAGTTTCGAGAGACCCAGTACTTC.

The CDR3 nucleotides read TGTGCCAGCAAACACGCCTACGAGCAGTACTTC. As protein: CASKHAYEQYF. The J gene is TRBJ2-7, the V gene TRBV2, with D uncertain. Deletions cut 7 bases from V and 2 bases from J, with 6 bases between. The CDR3 runs 11 residues. Per the germline V gene, CDR1 is SNHLY and CDR2 is FYNNEI.

The chain carries TRBV18 and TRBJ2-6; TRBD1 matches at 8 bases. This CDR3 has 16 amino acids. Trimming removed 5 bases from V and 2 bases from J; junction bases left unmatched: 5. Germline V gene lookup returns CDR1 KGHSH and CDR2 LQKENI. The CDR3 protein is CASSSQGVAGANVLTF. The CDR3 DNA is TGTGCCAGCTCATCACAGGGGGTCGCTGGGGCCAACGTCCTGACTTTC.

The chain recombines TRBV20-1 with TRBJ2-7; weak D call: TRBD1 (6 bases). V lost 5 bases to trimming and J lost 0 bases, with 11 bases between them. There are 13 residues in the CDR3. Germline loops: CDR1 DFQATT, CDR2 SNEGSKA (reference sequence). The CDR3 DNA follows: TGCAGTGCTCCTGACAGGTCCTCCTACGAGCAGTACTTC. This translates into CSAPDRSSYEQYF.

This clonotype has more than one count but fewer than ten. This chain links TRBV5-4 with TRBJ2-3, with 10 positions matching TRBD2. CDR3 length: 15 residues. Germline V gene lookup returns CDR1 SGHNT and CDR2 YYREEE (reference sequence). The V segment lost 4 bases and the J segment 2 bases; nucleotides outside the gene matches: 4. The CDR3, as DNA: TGTGCCAGCAGCCTGACTAGCGGGCCCACAGATACGCAGTATTTT. Residues: CASSLTSGPTDTQYF.

The chain is built from TRBV14 and TRBJ2-3, with TRBD2 matching over 7 bases. Per the germline V gene, CDR1 is SGHDN and CDR2 is FVKESK. CDR3 length equals 15 residues. Germline trimming cut 2 bases from V and 3 bases from J; bases unmatched to any gene: 5. This chain's CDR3 is CASSQQAGRTDTQYF. CDR3 nucleotides: TGTGCCAGCAGCCAACAAGCGGGACGGACAGATACGCAGTATTTT.

With respect to this clonotype: A read error may explain this, as a much larger clone is one base away. Here the CDR3 reads CASSPTGAAQPQHF. CDR3 bases: TGTGCCAGCTCACCGACAGGGGCCGCTCAGCCCCAGCATTTT. The chain has TRBV18 and TRBJ1-5; 8 bases line up with TRBD1. This CDR3 has 14 amino acids. Germline V gene lookup returns CDR1 KGHSH and CDR2 LQKENI. V lost 3 bases, J lost 6 bases, and 4 bases stayed unmatched. The full variable domain, in which reference TRBV18 and TRBJ1-5 provide the parts outside the CDR3, is NAGVMQNPRHLVRRRGQEARLRCSPMKGHSHVYWYRQLPEEGLKFMVYLQKENIIDESGMPKERFSAEFPKEGPSILRIQQVVRGDSAAYFCASSPTGAAQPQHFGDGTRLSIL.

This chain joins TRBV6-5 and TRBJ2-7; TRBD2 matches at 16 bases. Germline V gene data show CDR1 as MNHEY and CDR2 as SVGAGI. The CDR3 loop spans 18 amino acids. Unmatched junction bases numbered 6, after V lost 0 bases and J lost 4 bases. CDR3 sequence reads: CASSYSPGLAGGGYEQYF. The DNA for the CDR3 is TGTGCCAGCAGTTACTCTCCGGGACTAGCGGGAGGGGGATACGAGCAGTACTTC.